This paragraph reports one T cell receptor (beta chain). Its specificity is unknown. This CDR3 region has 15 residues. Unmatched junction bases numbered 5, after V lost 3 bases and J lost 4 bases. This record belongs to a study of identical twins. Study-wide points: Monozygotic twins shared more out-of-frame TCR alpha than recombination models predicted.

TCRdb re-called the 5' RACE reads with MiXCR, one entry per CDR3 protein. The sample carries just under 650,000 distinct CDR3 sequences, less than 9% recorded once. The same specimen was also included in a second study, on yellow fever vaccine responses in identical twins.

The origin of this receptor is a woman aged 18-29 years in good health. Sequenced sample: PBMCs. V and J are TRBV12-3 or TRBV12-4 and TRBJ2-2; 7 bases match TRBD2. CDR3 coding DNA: TGTGCCAGCAGTTTTGGGGGGGTGGTCACCGGGGAGCTGTTTTTT. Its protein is CASSFGGVVTGELFF.